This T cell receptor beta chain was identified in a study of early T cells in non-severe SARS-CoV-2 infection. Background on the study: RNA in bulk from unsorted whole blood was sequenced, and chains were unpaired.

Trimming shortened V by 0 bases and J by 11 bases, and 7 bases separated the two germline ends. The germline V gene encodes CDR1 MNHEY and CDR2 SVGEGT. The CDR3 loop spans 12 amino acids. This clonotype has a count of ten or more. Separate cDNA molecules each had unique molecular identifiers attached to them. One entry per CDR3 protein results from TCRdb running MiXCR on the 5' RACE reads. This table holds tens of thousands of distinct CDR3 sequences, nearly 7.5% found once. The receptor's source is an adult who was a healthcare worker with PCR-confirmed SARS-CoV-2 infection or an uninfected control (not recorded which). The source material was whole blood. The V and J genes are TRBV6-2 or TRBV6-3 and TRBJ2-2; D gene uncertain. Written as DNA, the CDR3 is TGTGCCAGCAGTTACTCGATTCGAGAGCTGTTTTTT. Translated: CASSYSIRELFF.